The entry that follows covers one T cell receptor (beta chain) sequence. Its specificity is not known. The sample is drawn from a study of shared clonotypes between healthy human individuals. Study-wide results and caveats: It was expected that sequencing depth would affect clonotype sharing among donors. The researchers took only blood, and tissue repertoires probably look different.

Deep was the level at which the assay was run. Clones were sequenced by immunoSEQ multiplex PCR, and TCRdb holds only the in-frame ones, with some missing. This sample has about 610,000 clones, with almost 97% found just once. The V end lost 6 bases, the J end lost 4 bases, and 12 bases lay between the germline ends. The CDR3 sequence is 13 residues long. Looked up from germline, CDR1 is MDHEN and CDR2 is SYDVKM. The rearrangement links TRBV28 to TRBJ2-5; D is perhaps TRBD1 (5 bases). The sample taken for sequencing was naive CD4+ T cells sorted from blood. The subset: CD45RA+ positively selected. This clonotype was sampled from a woman in her twenties or thirties in good health. CDR3 in amino acids: CASRGQDVETQYF. Here the CDR3 DNA reads TGTGCCAGCAGGGGGCAGGATGTAGAGACCCAGTACTTC.